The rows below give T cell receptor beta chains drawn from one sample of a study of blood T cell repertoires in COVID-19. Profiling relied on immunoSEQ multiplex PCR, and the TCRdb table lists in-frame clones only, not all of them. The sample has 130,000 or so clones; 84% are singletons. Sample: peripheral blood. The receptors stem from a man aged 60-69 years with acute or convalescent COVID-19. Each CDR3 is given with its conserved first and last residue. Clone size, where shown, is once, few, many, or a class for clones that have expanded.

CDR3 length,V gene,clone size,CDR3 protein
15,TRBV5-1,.,CASSLARQMNTEAFF
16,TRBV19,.,CASSAGLAGVGETQYF
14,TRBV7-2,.,CASSLVFFQETQYF
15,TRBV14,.,CASSNLSPDTGELFF
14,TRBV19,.,CASSGTGGNQPQHF
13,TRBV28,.,CASSLLSNQPQHF
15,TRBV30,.,CAWSVGDYLSYEQYF
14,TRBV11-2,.,CASRRTGNTYEQYF
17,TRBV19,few,CASRPGQGASGANVLTF
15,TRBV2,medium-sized,CASSARFTEADEAFF
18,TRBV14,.,CASSHLVRASGLYNEQFF
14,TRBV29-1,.,CSVLKGGNTGELFF
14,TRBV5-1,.,CASSFWSVNTEAFF
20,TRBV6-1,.,CASSERGVRGSGRATGELFF
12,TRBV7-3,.,CASSTRTGEAFF
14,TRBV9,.,CASSVAGSNQPQHF
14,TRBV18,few,CASSPPTGRDEQFF
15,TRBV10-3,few,CAINSYSGASDEQFF
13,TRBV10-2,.,CASSAYLYGELFF
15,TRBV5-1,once,CASSLVRGTTDTQYF
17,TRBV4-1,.,CASSQTSGRAVYNEQFF
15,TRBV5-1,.,CASSLRQGTDTEAFF
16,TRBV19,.,CASSIGGGRHPKEQYF
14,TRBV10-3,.,CAISLTGYTYEQYF
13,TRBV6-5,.,CASRHYSGNTIYF
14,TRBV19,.,CASSRDRVVTEAFF
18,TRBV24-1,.,CATSDWAGSYSGANVLTF
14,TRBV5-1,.,CASSWGLNTGELFF
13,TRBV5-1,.,CASASAAGGGYTF